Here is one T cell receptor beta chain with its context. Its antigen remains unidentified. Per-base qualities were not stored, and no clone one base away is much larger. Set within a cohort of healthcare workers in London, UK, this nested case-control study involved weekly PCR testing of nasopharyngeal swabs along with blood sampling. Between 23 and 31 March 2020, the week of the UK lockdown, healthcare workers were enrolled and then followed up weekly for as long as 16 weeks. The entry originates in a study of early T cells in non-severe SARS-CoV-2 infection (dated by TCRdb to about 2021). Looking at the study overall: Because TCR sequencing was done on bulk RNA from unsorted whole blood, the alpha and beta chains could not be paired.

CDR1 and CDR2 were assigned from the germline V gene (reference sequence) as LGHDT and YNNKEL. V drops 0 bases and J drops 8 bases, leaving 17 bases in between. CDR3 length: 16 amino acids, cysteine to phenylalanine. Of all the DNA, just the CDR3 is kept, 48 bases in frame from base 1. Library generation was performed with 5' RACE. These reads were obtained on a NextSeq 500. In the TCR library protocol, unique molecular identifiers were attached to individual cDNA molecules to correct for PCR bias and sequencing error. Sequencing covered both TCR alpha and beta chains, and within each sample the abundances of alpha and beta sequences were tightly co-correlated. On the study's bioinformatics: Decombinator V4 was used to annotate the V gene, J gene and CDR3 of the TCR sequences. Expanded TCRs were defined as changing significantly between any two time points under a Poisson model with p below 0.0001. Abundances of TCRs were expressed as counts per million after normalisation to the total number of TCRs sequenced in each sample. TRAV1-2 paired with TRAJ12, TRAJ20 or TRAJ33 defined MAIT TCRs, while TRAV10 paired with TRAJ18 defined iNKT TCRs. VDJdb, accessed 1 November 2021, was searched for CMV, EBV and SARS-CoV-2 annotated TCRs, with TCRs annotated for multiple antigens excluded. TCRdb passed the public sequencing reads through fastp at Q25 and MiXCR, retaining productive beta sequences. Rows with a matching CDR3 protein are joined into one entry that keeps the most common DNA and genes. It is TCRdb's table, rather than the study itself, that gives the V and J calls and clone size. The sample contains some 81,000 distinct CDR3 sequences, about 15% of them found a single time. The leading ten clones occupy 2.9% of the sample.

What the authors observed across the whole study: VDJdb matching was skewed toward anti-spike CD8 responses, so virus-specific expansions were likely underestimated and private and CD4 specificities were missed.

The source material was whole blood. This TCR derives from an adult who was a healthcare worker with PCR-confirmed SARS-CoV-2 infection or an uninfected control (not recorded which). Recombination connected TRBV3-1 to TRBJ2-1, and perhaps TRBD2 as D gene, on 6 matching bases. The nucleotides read TGTGCCAGCAGCCAAGATTGGGGAGGACTTGGCGATGAGCAGTTCTTC. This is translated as CASSQDWGGLGDEQFF.